The 30 T cell receptor beta chains presented below share a single source sample, sequenced in a study of cytomegalovirus exposure and HLA in healthy donors. Some clones are missing from TCRdb's copy, which holds only in-frame ones; the method was immunoSEQ multiplex PCR. The table lists hundreds of thousands of clones, 80% to 90% of them singletons, with 2.6% in the top ten. What was sequenced was PBMCs. The receptor source for this set is a man aged 18 to 35 in good health and CMV-seronegative.

V is TRBV5-1 and J is TRBJ1-2, with a weak D call TRBD1 (5 bases). Trimming removed 0 bases at V and 4 bases at J, with 16 bases between. The CDR3 is 16 amino acids. The V gene's germline CDR1 is SGHRS and CDR2 YFSETQ. The CDR3 bases are TGCGCCAGCAGCTTGGGGGGCCGTGAGTTCGCCTATGGCTACACCTTC. It specifies CASSLGGREFAYGYTF.

The rearrangement uses TRBV6-1 and TRBJ2-5, with 9 bases aligning to TRBD1. CDR3 length: 15 residues. V shed 4 bases and J 5 bases; nucleotides not matched to a gene: 8. Per the germline V gene, CDR1 is MNHNS and CDR2 is SASEGT. The CDR3 coding sequence is TGTGCCAGCAGTGCCGGGACAGGGTTGAGGGAGACCCAGTACTTC. Translation gives CASSAGTGLRETQYF.

The chain carries TRBV9 and TRBJ1-1; D may be TRBD1 (6 bases). The germline gives CDR1 SGDLS, CDR2 YYNGEE. V was shortened by 4 bases and J by 1 base, with 8 bases between the two germline ends. This CDR3 comprises 13 residues. The DNA of the CDR3 is TGTGCCAGCAGCTCGGGACAGAACACTGAAGCTTTCTTT. It yields the protein CASSSGQNTEAFF.

This clone was seen only once. This chain joins TRBV4-3 and TRBJ2-7, with D tentatively TRBD1 (6 bases). The CDR3 is made up of 14 amino acids. V was trimmed by 1 base and J by 7 bases, leaving 14 bases between them. The germline V gene has CDR1 LGHNA and CDR2 YSLEER. The CDR3 nucleotides read TGCGCCAGCAGCCAAGCTGGATACGGGACAGAGCAGTACTTC. Its translation: CASSQAGYGTEQYF.

The chain uses TRBV6-6 and TRBJ2-1; 10 nucleotides line up with TRBD1. With V trimmed by 8 bases and J by 7 bases, 8 bases remained unmatched. Germline CDR1 and CDR2: MNHNY and SVGAGI (reference sequence). The CDR3 totals 14 residues. CDR3 nucleotide sequence: TGTGCCAGCTGTGACAGGGGGCGGAAAAATGAGCAGTTCTTC. Protein product: CASCDRGRKNEQFF.

A word on this clone: The same CDR3 can be traced to other DNA sequences in this sample. The rearrangement joins TRBV4-3 to TRBJ1-6; no reliable D call. The germline V and J ends were trimmed by 0 bases and 9 bases, with 6 bases remaining between them. The CDR3 sequence is 13 residues long. Germline V lookup: CDR1 LGHNA, CDR2 YSLEER. The CDR3 spells CASSQDRSSPLHF. CDR3 in DNA: TGCGCCAGCAGCCAAGATAGGAGTTCACCCCTCCACTTT.

The V gene is TRBV28, the J gene TRBJ2-3; D perhaps matches TRBD1 (5 bases). The CDR3 runs 13 residues. CDR1 MDHEN and CDR2 SYDVKM come from the germline V gene. V shed 6 bases and J shed 6 bases, with 13 bases lying between them. The CDR3 DNA sequence: TGTGCCAGCAGGGGGCAGGCGGCGGATACGCAGTATTTT. This sequence encodes CASRGQAADTQYF. The variable domain in full, completed from reference TRBV28 and TRBJ2-3, reads DVKVTQSSRYLVKRTGEKVFLECVQDMDHENMFWYRQDPGLGLRLIYFSYDVKMKEKGDIPEGYSVSREKKERFSLILESASTNQTSMYLCASRGQAADTQYFGPGTRLTVL.

This clone was observed a single time. The gene calls are TRBV2 and TRBJ1-6; TRBD1 matches 7 bases. This CDR3 region has 18 residues. The germline gives CDR1 SNHLY, CDR2 FYNNEI. Losses at the gene ends were 1 base for V and 7 bases for J; bases not matched to a gene: 13. The CDR3 region is CASSEDRDSQIENSPLHF. Here the CDR3 DNA reads TGTGCCAGCAGTGAAGACCGGGACAGCCAAATTGAAAATTCACCCCTCCACTTT.

The rearrangement joins TRBV5-6 to TRBJ1-5; D is possibly TRBD1 (6 bases). V lost 4 bases, J lost 3 bases, and 11 bases lay in between. From germline, CDR1 is SGHDT and CDR2 YYEEEE. The CDR3 spans 14 residues. The CDR3, as DNA: TGTGCCAGCAGCACTGGACAGTTCAATCAGCCCCAGCATTTT. Translation gives CASSTGQFNQPQHF.

This clone was detected only once. The rearrangement links TRBV15 to TRBJ2-2, with a possible D match to TRBD1 (6 bases). The V gene's germline CDR1 is LNHNV and CDR2 YYDKDF (reference sequence). Trimming stripped 8 bases from V and 0 bases from J, with 13 bases between. The CDR3 is 15 residues long. CDR3 region: CATLTSGANTGELFF. CDR3 bases: TGTGCCACCCTTACTTCAGGGGCGAACACCGGGGAGCTGTTTTTT.

The chain combines TRBV5-4 with TRBJ2-1; 10 bases agree with TRBD2. Germline CDR1 and CDR2: SGHNT and YYREEE (reference sequence). The CDR3 covers 15 residues. V was clipped by 6 bases and J by 7 bases; unmatched bases: 10. The CDR3 loop reads CASTHWTSGGNEQFF. CDR3 sequence (DNA): TGTGCCAGCACCCACTGGACTAGCGGTGGGAATGAGCAGTTCTTC.

To note about this clone: The junction and the germline gene differ at one end; a read error may be behind it. The V gene is TRBV7-7, the J gene TRBJ1-5; 8 bases match TRBD1. This CDR3 spans 13 amino acids. The germline CDR1 and CDR2 sequences are SSHAT and FNYEAQ (reference sequence). The CDR3 DNA sequence: TGTGCTAGCAGCGCGGACAGGGACCAGCCCCAGCATTTT. It yields the protein CASSADRDQPQHF.

This rearrangement joins TRBV4-2 to TRBJ1-4; no firm D call. The V gene lost 0 bases and the J gene lost 6 bases, with 5 bases spanning the gap. The CDR3 has 13 amino acids. The germline CDR1 and CDR2 sequences are LGHNA and YNFKEQ. The CDR3 protein is CASSQDADEKLFF. The CDR3 DNA reads as TGTGCCAGCAGCCAAGACGCAGATGAAAAACTGTTTTTT.

The gene calls are TRBV4-2 and TRBJ1-4; 9 bases are a match to TRBD1. CDR1 is LGHNA and CDR2 is YNFKEQ in the germline V gene. This CDR3 contains 16 residues. V shed 0 bases, J shed 8 bases, and the junction held 7 bases outside the gene matches. Written as DNA, the CDR3 is TGTGCCAGCAGCCAAGAAGACAGGGGGGCCGGGGAAAAACTGTTTTTT. Its translation: CASSQEDRGAGEKLFF.

This chain joins TRBV7-2 and TRBJ2-3; 10 nucleotides agree with TRBD1. The CDR3 spans 11 residues. The germline V gene has CDR1 SGHTA and CDR2 FQGNSA. Trimming at V came to 8 bases and at J to 8 bases, leaving 1 base not matched to a gene. Here the CDR3 DNA reads TGTGCCAGCCGGGACAGGGGTACGCAGTATTTT. Protein product: CASRDRGTQYF.

V and J are TRBV7-9 and TRBJ2-5; the D gene is possibly TRBD2 (6 bases). Trimming pared 4 bases from V and 5 bases from J, leaving 11 bases between. The CDR3 spans 13 residues. Germline-derived CDR1 and CDR2 are SEHNR and FQNEAQ (reference sequence). The CDR3 nucleotides are TGTGCCAGCAGCTCGCGGGCGGGGGAGACCCAGTACTTC. It translates to CASSSRAGETQYF.

The chain is built from TRBV29-1 and TRBJ2-3; possible D gene TRBD2, 5 bases. Trimming took 4 bases from V and 0 from J, leaving 11 bases between them. The CDR3 has 14 residues. Germline CDR1 reads SQVTM; CDR2 reads ANQGSEA. The CDR3 protein is CSVGSWTSTDTQYF. In DNA, the CDR3 is TGCAGCGTTGGGAGTTGGACTAGCACAGATACGCAGTATTTT.

The chain combines TRBV7-2 with TRBJ1-5, with TRBD1 matching 9 bases. Trimming took 5 bases from V and 1 from J; bases not matched to a gene: 6. The CDR3 is 16 amino acids. CDR1 and CDR2 (germline): SGHTA, FQGNSA. Here the CDR3 reads CASSLTGGGSNQPQHF. Here the CDR3 DNA reads TGTGCCAGCAGCCTTACAGGGGGCGGAAGCAATCAGCCCCAGCATTTT.

The chain has TRBV4-3 and TRBJ1-1; TRBD1 might be the D (6 bases). The CDR3 has 17 residues. Per the germline V gene, CDR1 is LGHNA and CDR2 is YSLEER. V was clipped by 0 bases and J by 3 bases, with 17 bases between them. CDR3 protein: CASSQDLREGVDTEAFF. The CDR3, as DNA: TGCGCCAGCAGCCAAGATCTGCGGGAGGGGGTCGACACTGAAGCTTTCTTT.

The chain recombines TRBV27 with TRBJ1-1; 8 nucleotides align to TRBD1. With 5 bases clipped from V and 0 bases from J, the junction kept 8 bases outside the gene matches. The CDR3 contains 16 residues. The V gene's germline CDR1 is MNHEY and CDR2 SMNVEV (reference sequence). The CDR3 DNA reads TGTGCCAGCAGTCCACTCGGGACAGGACTGAACACTGAAGCTTTCTTT. It is translated as CASSPLGTGLNTEAFF.

The chain uses TRBV6-5 and TRBJ2-7; tentative D call: TRBD2 (6 bases). Germline CDR1 and CDR2: MNHEY and SVGAGI. Trimming shortened V by 6 bases and J by 0 bases, and 9 bases separated the two germline ends. The CDR3 spans 13 residues. The CDR3 DNA follows: TGTGCCAGCAGCCAGACTAGCTCCTACGAGCAGTACTTC. As protein: CASSQTSSYEQYF.

V and J are TRBV28 and TRBJ1-1; no firm D call. Germline V gene sequence: CDR1 MDHEN, CDR2 SYDVKM. The ends were cut back, 6 bases at V and 0 bases at J, with 8 bases in the middle. The CDR3 consists of 13 residues. The CDR3 sequence is CASRRGVNTEAFF. CDR3 bases: TGTGCCAGCAGGCGGGGAGTGAACACTGAAGCTTTCTTT.

This clone has just one count. V and J are TRBV6-5 and TRBJ2-3, with 10 bases identical to TRBD2. The CDR3 length is 14 residues. Germline V CDR1 and CDR2: MNHEY, SVGAGI. With V trimmed by 6 bases and J by 3 bases, 3 bases remained unmatched. The CDR3 spells CASSQREGTDTQYF. CDR3 DNA: TGTGCCAGCAGCCAGCGGGAGGGAACAGATACGCAGTATTTT.

The chain uses TRBV27 and TRBJ2-7; 8 nucleotides agree with TRBD1. V was clipped by 7 bases and J by 4 bases; unmatched bases: 9. The V gene's germline CDR1 is MNHEY and CDR2 SMNVEV (reference sequence). CDR3 length: 14 residues. This chain's CDR3 is CASTRQGSDYEQYF. The CDR3 DNA reads TGTGCCAGCACGAGACAGGGGTCGGATTACGAGCAGTACTTC.

The chain employs TRBV6-6 and TRBJ2-2; 7 bases match TRBD1. The CDR3 extends over 15 amino acids. With 6 bases clipped from V and 1 base from J, the junction kept 5 bases outside the gene matches. Germline V gene lookup returns CDR1 MNHNY and CDR2 SVGAGI (reference sequence). CDR3: CASRWDRKNTGELFF. CDR3 bases: TGTGCCAGCAGATGGGACAGAAAGAACACCGGGGAGCTGTTTTTT.

This sequence joins TRBV29-1 and TRBJ2-7, with unresolved D. V was shortened by 4 bases and J by 3 bases, with 10 bases between the two germline ends. Germline CDR1 is SQVTM and CDR2 is ANQGSEA. This CDR3 is 12 amino acids long. CDR3 sequence (DNA): TGCAGCGTTGGAGGCAGAAACTACGAGCAGTACTTC. Residues: CSVGGRNYEQYF.

The chain combines TRBV30 with TRBJ1-2; possible D gene TRBD1, 5 bases. Germline assignment: CDR1 GTSNPN and CDR2 SVGIG (reference sequence). V lost 1 base and J 10 bases, leaving 16 bases between the germline ends. The CDR3 has 13 residues. This CDR3 is CAWSGNSRVPYTF. The CDR3 nucleotides read TGTGCCTGGAGTGGAAACTCCAGGGTCCCCTACACCTTC.

This chain connects TRBV7-9 to TRBJ1-5, with 7 bases aligning to TRBD1. Looked up from germline, CDR1 is SEHNR and CDR2 is FQNEAQ (reference sequence). The CDR3 totals 15 residues. Unmatched junction bases numbered 5, after V lost 1 base and J lost 5 bases. The CDR3 DNA sequence: TGTGCCAGCAGCTTAGGAGAGGGGGCCGATCAGCCCCAGCATTTT. Translated, it gives CASSLGEGADQPQHF.

This clone came up a few times. The gene calls are TRBV6-5 and TRBJ1-6, with 7 nucleotides matching TRBD1. Per germline, CDR1 MNHEY and CDR2 SVGAGI. The V and J ends lost 6 bases and 10 bases, in that order; junction bases with no gene match: 9. The CDR3 is made up of 14 amino acids. CDR3 in amino acids: CASRAAGGNSPLHF. For the CDR3, the DNA is TGTGCCAGCAGGGCCGCAGGGGGGAACTCACCCCTCCACTTT.

The chain has TRBV4-3 and TRBJ2-7; the match to TRBD2 covers 14 bases. The germline V gene encodes CDR1 LGHNA and CDR2 YSLEER. The CDR3 contains 16 residues. Losses at the gene ends were 3 bases for V and 5 bases for J; bases not matched to a gene: 6. CDR3 protein: CASSQGLAGDENEQYF. CDR3 sequence (DNA): TGCGCCAGCAGCCAGGGACTAGCGGGAGACGAAAACGAGCAGTACTTC.